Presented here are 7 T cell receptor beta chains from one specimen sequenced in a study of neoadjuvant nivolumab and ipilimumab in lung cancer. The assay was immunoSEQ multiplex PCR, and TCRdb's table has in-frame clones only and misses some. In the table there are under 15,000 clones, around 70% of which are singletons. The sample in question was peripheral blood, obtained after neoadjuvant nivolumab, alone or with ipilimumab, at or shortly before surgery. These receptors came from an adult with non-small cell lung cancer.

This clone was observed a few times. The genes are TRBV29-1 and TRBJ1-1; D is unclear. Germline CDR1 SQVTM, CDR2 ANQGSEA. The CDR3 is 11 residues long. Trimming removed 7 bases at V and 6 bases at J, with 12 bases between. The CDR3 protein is CSGEVGPEAFF. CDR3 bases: TGCAGCGGGGAAGTAGGTCCTGAAGCTTTCTTT.

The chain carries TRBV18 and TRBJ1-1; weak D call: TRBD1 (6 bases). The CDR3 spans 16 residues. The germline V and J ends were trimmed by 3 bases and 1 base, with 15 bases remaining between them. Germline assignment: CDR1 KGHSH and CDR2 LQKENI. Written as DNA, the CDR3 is TGTGCCAGCTCACCCAATCAGGGGCTACCGAACACTGAAGCTTTCTTT. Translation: CASSPNQGLPNTEAFF. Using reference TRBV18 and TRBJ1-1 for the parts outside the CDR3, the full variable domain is NAGVMQNPRHLVRRRGQEARLRCSPMKGHSHVYWYRQLPEEGLKFMVYLQKENIIDESGMPKERFSAEFPKEGPSILRIQQVVRGDSAAYFCASSPNQGLPNTEAFFGQGTRLTVV.

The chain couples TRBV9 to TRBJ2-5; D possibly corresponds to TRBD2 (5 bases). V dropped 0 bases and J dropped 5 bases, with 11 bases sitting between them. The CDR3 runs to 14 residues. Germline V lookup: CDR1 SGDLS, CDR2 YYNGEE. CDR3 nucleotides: TGTGCCAGCAGCGTAGGTGGTAGCGCGGAGACCCAGTACTTC. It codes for CASSVGGSAETQYF.

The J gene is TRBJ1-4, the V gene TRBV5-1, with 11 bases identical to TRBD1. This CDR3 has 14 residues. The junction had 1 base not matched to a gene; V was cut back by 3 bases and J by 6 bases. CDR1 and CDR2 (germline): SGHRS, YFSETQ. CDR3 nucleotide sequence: TGCGCCAGCAGCTGGACAGGGGGCGATGAAAAACTGTTTTTT. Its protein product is CASSWTGGDEKLFF.

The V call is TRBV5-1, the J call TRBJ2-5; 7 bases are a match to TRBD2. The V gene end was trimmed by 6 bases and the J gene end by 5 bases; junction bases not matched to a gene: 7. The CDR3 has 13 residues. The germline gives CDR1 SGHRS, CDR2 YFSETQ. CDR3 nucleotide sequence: TGCGCCAGCAAGATCAGGGAGGGGGAGACCCAGTACTTC. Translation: CASKIREGETQYF.

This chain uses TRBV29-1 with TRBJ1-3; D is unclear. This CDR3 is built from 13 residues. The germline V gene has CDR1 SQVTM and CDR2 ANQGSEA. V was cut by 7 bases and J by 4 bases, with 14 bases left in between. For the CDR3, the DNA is TGCAGCGCTGCACGAGATACAGGAAACACCATATATTTT. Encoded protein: CSAARDTGNTIYF.

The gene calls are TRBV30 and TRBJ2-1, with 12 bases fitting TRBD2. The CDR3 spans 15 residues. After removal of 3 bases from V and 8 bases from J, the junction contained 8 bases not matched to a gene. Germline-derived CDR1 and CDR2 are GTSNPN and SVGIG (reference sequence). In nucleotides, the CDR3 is TGTGCCTGGAGGCCTAGCGGGAGGGCCGTCTATGAGCAGTTCTTC. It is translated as CAWRPSGRAVYEQFF.